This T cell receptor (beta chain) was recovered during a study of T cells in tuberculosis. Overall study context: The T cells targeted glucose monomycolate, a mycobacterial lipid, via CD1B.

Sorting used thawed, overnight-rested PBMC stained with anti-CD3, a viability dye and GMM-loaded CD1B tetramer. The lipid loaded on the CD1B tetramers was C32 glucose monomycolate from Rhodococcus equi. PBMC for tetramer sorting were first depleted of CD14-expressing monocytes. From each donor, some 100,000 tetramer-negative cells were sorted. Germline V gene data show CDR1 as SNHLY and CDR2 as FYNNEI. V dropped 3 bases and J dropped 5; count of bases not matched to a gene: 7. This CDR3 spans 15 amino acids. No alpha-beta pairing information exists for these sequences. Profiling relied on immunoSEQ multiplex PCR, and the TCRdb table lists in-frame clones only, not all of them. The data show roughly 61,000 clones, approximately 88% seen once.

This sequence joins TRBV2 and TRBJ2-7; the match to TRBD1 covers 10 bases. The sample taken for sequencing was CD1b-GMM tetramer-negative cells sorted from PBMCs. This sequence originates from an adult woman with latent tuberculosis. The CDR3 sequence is CASSDRDRGLDEQYF. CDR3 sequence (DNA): TGTGCCAGCAGTGACCGGGACAGGGGCTTGGACGAGCAGTACTTC.